The 10 T cell receptor beta chains presented below share a single source sample, sequenced in a study of persistence of HIV-infected CD4 T cells. Sequencing used immunoSEQ version 4 in survey mode. This table comes from immunoSEQ multiplex PCR, and its TCRdb copy is limited to in-frame clones, with some not included. Of about 41,000 clones listed, 75% to 85% are singletons. Cells were stimulated with overlapping HIV-1 Gag 15-mer peptides. CD40L/CD69 double-negative CD45RO-high memory CD4+ T cells were collected. These TCRs' antigens remain unknown. The material was CD4+ T cells sorted from PBMCs after 18-hour stimulation, obtained from a patient who received antiretroviral therapy. All receptors come from an adult man with HIV who was CMV-seropositive.

The chain combines TRBV12-3 or TRBV12-4 with TRBJ2-3; D call uncertain. Trimming took off 2 bases at V and 9 bases at J, with 9 bases between the two ends. The CDR3 covers 12 residues. CDR3 DNA sequence: TGTGCCAGCAGTTTAAATGGTGAAACGCAGTATTTT. This encodes CASSLNGETQYF.

The rearrangement joins TRBV5-4 to TRBJ2-2, with TRBD2 matching 14 bases. The V segment lost 3 bases and the J segment 3 bases; nucleotides outside the gene matches: 4. CDR3 length: 17 amino acids. Germline V gene sequence: CDR1 SGHNT, CDR2 YYREEE (reference sequence). DNA for the CDR3: TGTGCCAGCAGCTCGGGACTAGCGGGGGCACACACCGGGGAGCTGTTTTTT. Its protein is CASSSGLAGAHTGELFF.

The genes are TRBV7-9 and TRBJ1-1; TRBD1 matches 9 bases. Germline V gene lookup returns CDR1 SEHNR and CDR2 FQNEAQ (reference sequence). J gave up 4 bases and V 4 bases, and 7 bases lay outside the gene matches. The CDR3 length is 15 residues. CDR3 bases: TGTGCCAGCAGCTCCAACAGGGGGCAGGTCACTGAAGCTTTCTTT. Protein: CASSSNRGQVTEAFF.

In DNA form, the CDR3 reads TGTGCCAGCAGCTTCCTTAGTTATGTGCGCCAAGCTAACTATGGCTACACCTTC. Its translation: CASSFLSYVRQANYGYTF. The chain links TRBV7-2 to TRBJ1-2; D gene unclear. This CDR3 has 18 residues. V was shortened by 3 bases and J by 0 bases, with 20 bases between the two germline ends. CDR1 is SGHTA, CDR2 FQGNSA, per germline.

The chain links TRBV7-9 to TRBJ1-5; D possibly corresponds to TRBD1 (6 bases). The germline gives CDR1 SEHNR, CDR2 FQNEAQ (reference sequence). V lost 0 bases and J lost 3, with 9 bases in between. The CDR3 contains 15 residues. Written as DNA, the CDR3 is TGTGCCAGCAGCTTAGCCGGACAGATCAATCAGCCCCAGCATTTT. Amino acids: CASSLAGQINQPQHF.

The chain combines TRBV10-3 with TRBJ2-5; D may be TRBD1 or TRBD2 (5 bases each). The CDR3 covers 13 residues. Trimming left V 5 bases short and J 1 base short, with 8 bases between. Per germline, CDR1 ENHRY and CDR2 SYGVKD. In DNA form, the CDR3 reads TGTGCCATCAGTTACGGGGCCCAAGAGACCCAGTACTTC. This encodes CAISYGAQETQYF.

The CDR3 DNA sequence: TGTGCCAGCAGCGTAGATGGGACAGGACGCTACGAGCAGTACTTC. This translates into CASSVDGTGRYEQYF. V usage is TRBV9 and J usage is TRBJ2-7; 8 bases fit TRBD1. This CDR3 is built from 15 residues. Per the germline V gene, CDR1 is SGDLS and CDR2 is YYNGEE. J lost 3 bases, V lost 0 bases, and 5 bases had no gene match.

The chain joins TRBV7-9 to TRBJ1-1; the D gene is possibly TRBD1 (6 bases). The V gene's germline CDR1 is SEHNR and CDR2 FQNEAQ (reference sequence). V shed 7 bases and J shed 4 bases, with 7 bases lying between them. The CDR3 runs 11 residues. CDR3 sequence (DNA): TGTGCCAGCACGACAGGCACTGAAGCTTTCTTT. Translated, it gives CASTTGTEAFF.

The chain has TRBV5-8 and TRBJ1-2; no definite D call. The CDR3 is made up of 12 amino acids. Germline V gives CDR1 SGHTS, CDR2 YDEGEE. Trimming left V 1 base short and J 6 bases short, with 7 bases between. The CDR3 here is CASSLTWDGYTF. CDR3 nucleotide sequence: TGTGCCAGCAGCTTGACGTGGGATGGCTACACCTTC.

In its sample, this clone was seen a few times. The V and J genes are TRBV19 and TRBJ1-1, with D uncertain. Germline V gene sequence: CDR1 LNHDA, CDR2 SQIVND (reference sequence). V shed 5 bases and J shed 2 bases, with 15 bases lying between them. This CDR3 has 15 amino acids. Here the CDR3 reads CASSPLDGGNTEAFF. CDR3 in DNA: TGTGCCAGTAGTCCCCTCGACGGAGGCAACACTGAAGCTTTCTTT.